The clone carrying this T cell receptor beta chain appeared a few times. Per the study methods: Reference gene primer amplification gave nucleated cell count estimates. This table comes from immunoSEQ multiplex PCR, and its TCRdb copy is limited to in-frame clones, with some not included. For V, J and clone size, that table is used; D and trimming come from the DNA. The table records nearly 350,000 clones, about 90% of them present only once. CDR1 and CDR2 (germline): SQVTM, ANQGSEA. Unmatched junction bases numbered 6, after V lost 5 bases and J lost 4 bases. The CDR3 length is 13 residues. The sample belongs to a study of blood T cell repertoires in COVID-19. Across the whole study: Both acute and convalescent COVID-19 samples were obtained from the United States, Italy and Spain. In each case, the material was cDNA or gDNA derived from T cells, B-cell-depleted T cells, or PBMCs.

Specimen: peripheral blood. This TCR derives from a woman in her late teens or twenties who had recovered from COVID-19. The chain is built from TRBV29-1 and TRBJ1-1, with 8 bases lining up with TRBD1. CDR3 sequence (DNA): TGCAGCGTTAACAGGGGGAGTGGCACTGAAGCTTTCTTT. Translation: CSVNRGSGTEAFF.